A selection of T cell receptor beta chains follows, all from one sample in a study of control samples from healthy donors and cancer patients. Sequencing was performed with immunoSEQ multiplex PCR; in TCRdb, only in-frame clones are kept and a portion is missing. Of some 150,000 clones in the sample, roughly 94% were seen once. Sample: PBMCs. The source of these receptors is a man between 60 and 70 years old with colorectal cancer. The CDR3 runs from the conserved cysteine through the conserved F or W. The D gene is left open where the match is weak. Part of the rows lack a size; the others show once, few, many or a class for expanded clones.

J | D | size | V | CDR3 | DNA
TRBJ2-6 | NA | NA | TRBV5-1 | CASSLSPGEANVLTF | TGCGCCAGCAGCTTGTCCCCAGGGGAGGCCAACGTCCTGACTTTC
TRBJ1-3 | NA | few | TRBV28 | CASLGEPPGNTIYF | TGTGCCAGCCTGGGGGAACCCCCTGGAAACACCATATATTTT
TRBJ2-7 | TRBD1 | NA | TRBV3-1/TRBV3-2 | CASSQRGYRGATYEQYF | TGTGCCAGCAGCCAAAGGGGGTACAGGGGCGCGACCTACGAGCAGTACTTC
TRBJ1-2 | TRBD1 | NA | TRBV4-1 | CASSQLVRGRGGYTF | TGCGCCAGCAGCCAGCTAGTTAGGGGGCGAGGTGGCTACACCTTC
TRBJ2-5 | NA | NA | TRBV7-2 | CASSFTSGQETQYF | TGTGCCAGCAGCTTTACGAGCGGCCAAGAGACCCAGTACTTC
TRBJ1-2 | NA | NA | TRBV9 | CASSAGLGYTF | TGTGCCAGCAGCGCAGGGTTGGGCTACACCTTC
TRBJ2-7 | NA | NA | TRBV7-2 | CASSLGLGTYEQYF | TGTGCCAGCAGCTTAGGGTTGGGAACCTACGAGCAGTACTTC
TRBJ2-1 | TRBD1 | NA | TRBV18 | CASSPPTTGELYNEQFF | TGTGCCAGCTCACCGCCCACGACAGGGGAGCTCTACAATGAGCAGTTCTTC
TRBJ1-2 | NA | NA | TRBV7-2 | CASSPGRIYGYTF | TGTGCCAGCAGCCCGGGACGGATATATGGCTACACCTTC
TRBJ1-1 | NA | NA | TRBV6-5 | CASSSGVLNTEAFF | TGTGCCAGCAGCTCAGGGGTGTTAAACACTGAAGCTTTCTTT
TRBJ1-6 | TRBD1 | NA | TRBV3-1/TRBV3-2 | CASSRGQGYSPLHF | TGTGCCAGCAGCCGAGGACAGGGTTATTCACCCCTCCACTTT